A selection of T cell receptor beta chains follows, all from one sample in a study of cytomegalovirus exposure and HLA in healthy donors. Data came from immunoSEQ multiplex PCR; TCRdb stores just in-frame clones and leaves some out. Of 95,000 to 100,000 clones detected, about 77% appear once; the ten largest clones hold 3.4%. The sequencing input was PBMCs. The receptors derive from a man aged 35-49 years in good health and CMV-seronegative. CDR3s leave out the opening cysteine and the closing phenylalanine or tryptophan. Each record gives: V gene, CDR3 protein.

TRBV5-6 | ASSPLEATGGPNYGYT
TRBV29-1 | SARESGLLQF
TRBV5-6 | ASSSLLLPGQAADTQY
TRBV7-3 | ASSLNSRSTYNEQF
TRBV12-5 | AGARRGDTDTQY
TRBV5-6 | ASSTGDGSEKLF
TRBV6-5 | ASSPINYGYT
TRBV29-1 | SVEVEGDNTGELF
TRBV30 | AWSVVRTGGSGANVLT
TRBV2 | ASFLYEQY
TRBV5-4 | ASSFRRQGDEAF
TRBV2 | ASRGTFSGNTIY
TRBV5-1 | ASSLLGQGKNEQF
TRBV5-5 | ASSFGGKDQPQH
TRBV5-4 | ASSTDRDTEAF
TRBV6-4 | ASSDSQGANEQF
TRBV2 | ASSRAAGVNTEAF
TRBV7-6 | ASRSGSSYEQY
TRBV5-4 | ASSPDMGINSPLH
TRBV27 | ASSLTAIPYEQY
TRBV19 | ASSTNRQDKATQY
TRBV11-1 | ASKGAGETLAQY
TRBV7-9 | ASSLGQGDGEKLF
TRBV5-1 | ASSVSGGWDEQF
TRBV7-9 | ASSLMQGDEKLF
TRBV5-4 | ASTDRGSYEQY
TRBV5-6 | ASSSIRDRGRRTDTQY
TRBV9 | ASSDRAGQGDNEQF
TRBV15 | ATSRDRGPYEQY
TRBV9 | ASSVRGSEAF
TRBV30 | AWYGTGRYGYT
TRBV27 | ASSLSAIGELF
TRBV7-9 | ASSLRDRGTEAF
TRBV25-1 | ASTSTGGARNEQF
TRBV23-1 | ASSPWTGVMGNTEAF
TRBV5-1 | ASSPGQWYTGELF
TRBV7-2 | ASSPWTSASTDTQY
TRBV6-4 | ASREEVNTEAF
TRBV15 | ATSAGTSGRGREF
TRBV4-2 | ASSQGRDRFNQPQH
TRBV28 | ASSLGARGRNVEQF
TRBV18 | ASSPGTGASGANVLT
TRBV18 | ASHPTGALNTEAF
TRBV6-1 | ASSEGGGNNQPQH